This TCR beta chain was retrieved from a study of blood T cell repertoires in COVID-19 (dated by TCRdb to 2019 to 2021). About the investigation overall: Samples from collaborators originated in the United States, Italy and Spain and spanned both the acute and convalescent phases of COVID-19. The prospective study material was composed of cDNA or gDNA derived from T cells, B-cell-depleted T cells, or PBMCs. The dataset comprised deeply sampled blood TCRbeta repertoires from subjects exposed to, actively infected with, or recovered from COVID-19. The repertoires were made available in a free public database intended to serve as a resource for research on the immune response to SARS-CoV-2. The samples were drawn from the first 160 participants of the ongoing ImmuneRACE study and from roughly 1,300 subjects provided by 6 global collaborators. Nearly every sample came with metadata listing a de-identified subject ID, COVID-19 status, age in years and sex. Where HLA class I and class II types were available, the types were taken from metadata supplied by the sample provider, not from assay-based typing. The research as a whole found: How much clinical and demographic metadata was included differed by source and by participant, and the metadata was provided uncurated.

Comments on this clone: Its antigen is not yet known. Qualities for individual bases were not recorded, and no much larger clone is one base off.

TCRbeta CDR3 regions were amplified from genomic DNA by means of the immunoSEQ Assay, a bias-controlled multiplex PCR. In the original analysis: The number of nucleated cells in each sample was estimated by amplification of reference gene primers within the assay. To quantify the absolute abundance of each unique TCRbeta CDR3 rearrangement, sequence reads were collapsed and filtered. Productive Simpson clonality was computed per sample as the square root of Simpson's diversity index over productive rearrangements. Sourced from immuneACCESS, this table was stored by TCRdb with only in-frame sequences that have V and J called. A share of the clones is absent; for the studies checked, an unresolved V gene accounts for under half, and the remainder has no known explanation. V, J and clone size are those of that table, while D and trimming were read from the DNA. A total of 200,000 to 300,000 clones appear in this sample, approximately 86% of them only once. The ten most abundant clones make up roughly 1.8% of the sample.

Whole blood was collected in K2EDTA tubes by collaborating institutions according to the institutions' own protocols. For TCRbeta analysis, collaborators shipped samples as frozen whole blood, isolated PBMCs, or DNA extracted from either of those sample types. Via the germline V gene, CDR1 is SGHVS and CDR2 FQNEAQ. V was cut back by 0 bases and J by 7 bases, leaving a gap of 13 bases between them. The CDR3 numbers 16 residues from cysteine through phenylalanine. Of all the DNA, just the CDR3 is kept, 48 bases in frame from base 1. The receptor comes from a man aged 25-40 years with active or convalescent COVID-19. The chain employs TRBV7-8 and TRBJ1-6, and TRBD1 may be the D gene, going by 5 matching bases. The material sequenced was peripheral blood. The sequenced DNA: TGTGCCAGCAGCTTAGCGCTGACAGAGACGAATTCACCCCTCCACTTT. Its protein product is CASSLALTETNSPLHF.